The 24 T cell receptor beta chains listed next were all sequenced from one sample in a study of T cells in Graves' hyperthyroidism and ophthalmopathy. The CDR3 regions of TCR beta were amplified from RNA transcripts. Researchers ran a first-round RT-PCR on the TCR CDR3 using the HTBI primer set. MiXCR, applied by TCRdb to the multiplex PCR reads, yields one record per CDR3 protein. The sample has 20,000 to 30,000 distinct CDR3 sequences; less than 65% are singletons. Specimen: blood. The receptors shown here come from a woman aged 35 to 49 with Graves' hyperthyroidism that later progressed to Graves' ophthalmopathy.

The genes are TRBV29-1 and TRBJ2-1; 10 bases are a match to TRBD2. The V and J ends lost 5 bases and 7 bases, in that order; junction bases with no gene match: 5. CDR1 and CDR2 (germline): SQVTM, ANQGSEA. The CDR3 length is 13 residues. CDR3 loop: CSVSSGSRNEQFF. The CDR3 DNA sequence: TGCAGCGTTTCTAGCGGGAGTAGGAATGAGCAGTTCTTC.

This clonotype is deemed medium-sized. The J gene is TRBJ2-5, the V gene TRBV20-1, with D tentatively TRBD2 (6 bases). This CDR3 has 14 amino acids. V was pared by 6 bases and J by 1 base, with 15 bases between. Germline V gives CDR1 DFQATT, CDR2 SNEGSKA (reference sequence). CDR3 region: CSAGGRALQETQYF. For the CDR3, the DNA is TGCAGTGCGGGGGGTAGGGCCCTCCAAGAGACCCAGTACTTC.

In its sample, this clonotype was seen many times. Written as DNA, the CDR3 is TGTGCCAGCAGCCGAAGACTAGCGGGTGACGAGCAGTACTTC. Amino acids: CASSRRLAGDEQYF. The chain links TRBV5-4 to TRBJ2-7; 10 bases line up with TRBD2. V trimming: 4 bases; J trimming: 5 bases; junction bases outside the gene matches: 6. This CDR3 is built from 14 residues. Per the germline V gene, CDR1 is SGHNT and CDR2 is YYREEE (reference sequence).

This clonotype was seen only a few times. The CDR3 DNA is TGTGCCAGCAGTGGAACTAGGGAGGACACGCAGTATTTT. It codes for CASSGTREDTQYF. The chain is built from TRBV6-5 and TRBJ2-3; the D gene is possibly TRBD2 (6 bases). V was pared by 5 bases and J by 9 bases, with 15 bases between. There are 13 residues in the CDR3. CDR1 and CDR2 (germline): MNHEY, SVGAGI.

The chain combines TRBV6-1 with TRBJ2-1; D is unresolved. The CDR3 loop spans 12 amino acids. The V gene lost 7 bases and the J gene lost 2 bases, with 6 bases spanning the gap. The germline V gene encodes CDR1 MNHNS and CDR2 SASEGT. The CDR3 nucleotides read TGTGCCAGCAAAACCGCCTACAATGAGCAGTTCTTC. Protein: CASKTAYNEQFF.

This clonotype was recorded a few times. This chain connects TRBV2 to TRBJ1-1; D might be TRBD1 (5 bases). The CDR3 has 13 residues. Germline V lookup: CDR1 SNHLY, CDR2 FYNNEI. The V and J ends lost 7 bases and 0 bases respectively, with 9 bases between them. CDR3 nucleotides: TGTGCCAGCACGGAGGACATGAACACTGAAGCTTTCTTT. Translated, it gives CASTEDMNTEAFF.

V usage is TRBV20-1 and J usage is TRBJ2-1, with TRBD2 identical over 11 bases. J lost 7 bases, V lost 6 bases, and 5 bases had no gene match. Germline CDR1 reads DFQATT; CDR2 reads SNEGSKA (reference sequence). This CDR3 is 13 amino acids long. CDR3 DNA sequence: TGCAGTGCCACGACTAGCGGGGTAAATGAGCAGTTCTTC. Its translation: CSATTSGVNEQFF.

The chain recombines TRBV6-1 with TRBJ2-1; 9 nucleotides line up with TRBD2. CDR1 MNHNS and CDR2 SASEGT come from the germline V gene. With 7 bases clipped from V and 1 base from J, the junction kept 8 bases outside the gene matches. The CDR3 is made up of 16 amino acids. CDR3 in amino acids: CASTPRGLASYNEQFF. DNA of the CDR3: TGTGCCAGCACCCCAAGGGGACTAGCATCCTACAATGAGCAGTTCTTC.

This clonotype has at least ten counts. V gene TRBV28 combines with J gene TRBJ2-1; D unresolved. This CDR3 region has 12 residues. Germline V CDR1 and CDR2: MDHEN, SYDVKM. V lost 2 bases to trimming and J lost 10 bases, with 9 bases between them. Written as DNA, the CDR3 is TGTGCCAGCAGTTTAGCCCTCGACGAGCAGTTCTTC. Translating it yields CASSLALDEQFF.

This clonotype came up a few times. The V and J genes are TRBV20-1 and TRBJ2-7, with 10 bases that match TRBD2. CDR1 is DFQATT and CDR2 is SNEGSKA in the germline V gene (reference sequence). CDR3 length equals 15 residues. The ends lost 3 bases at V and 0 bases at J; junction bases unmatched: 5. CDR3 in DNA: TGCAGTGCTAGGGACCTAGCGGGAGACTCCTACGAGCAGTACTTC. This encodes CSARDLAGDSYEQYF.

The chain links TRBV20-1 to TRBJ2-5; TRBD2 matches 13 bases. CDR1 DFQATT and CDR2 SNEGSKA come from the germline V gene (reference sequence). The V and J ends lost 4 bases and 4 bases, in that order; junction bases with no gene match: 12. This CDR3 is 17 amino acids long. Written as DNA, the CDR3 is TGCAGTGCTAAGGCGCTAACTAGCGGGAGGGCCTTAGAGACCCAGTACTTC. This translates into CSAKALTSGRALETQYF.

This chain connects TRBV7-9 to TRBJ1-3; D remains ambiguous. The germline V gene encodes CDR1 SEHNR and CDR2 FQNEAQ (reference sequence). CDR3 length equals 13 residues. V dropped 7 bases and J dropped 1 base, with 8 bases sitting between them. CDR3 DNA: TGTGCCAGCAACGACGGATCTGGAAACACCATATATTTT. The encoded protein is CASNDGSGNTIYF.

The chain employs TRBV19 and TRBJ2-5; TRBD1 or TRBD2 may be the D gene (5 bases each). This CDR3 has 13 residues. CDR1 is LNHDA and CDR2 is SQIVND in the germline V gene (reference sequence). The V end was cut by 5 bases, the J end by 5 bases, with 12 bases between. The CDR3 loop is CASSRDLLETQYF. In nucleotides, the CDR3 is TGTGCCAGTAGTCGGGACCTCCTGGAGACCCAGTACTTC.

This clonotype was counted only a few times. This sequence joins TRBV7-2 and TRBJ2-2; D gene ambiguous. Germline CDR1 reads SGHTA; CDR2 reads FQGNSA. The CDR3 covers 14 residues. Trimming took 1 base from V and 4 from J, leaving 7 bases between them. The CDR3 coding sequence is TGTGCCAGCAGCTTAGGCTCTACCACCGGGGAGCTGTTTTTT. This encodes CASSLGSTTGELFF.

This clonotype was counted many times. The chain couples TRBV28 to TRBJ2-3; 7 positions agree with TRBD2. This CDR3 has 16 amino acids. Germline V CDR1 and CDR2: MDHEN, SYDVKM. The V segment lost 8 bases and the J segment 5 bases; nucleotides outside the gene matches: 16. CDR3 DNA sequence: TGTGCCAGCCCCCCCTTGGCGGGAGTAGGCGGAGATACGCAGTATTTT. It is translated as CASPPLAGVGGDTQYF.

This clonotype occurred once. A read error is likely, as this CDR3 ends without the conserved phenylalanine or tryptophan. The CDR3 is CASSNTGENTGELFL. The DNA of the CDR3 is TGTGCCAGCAGTAATACGGGGGAAAACACCGGGGAGCTGTTTCTT. The J gene is TRBJ2-2, the V gene TRBV6-4; D is possibly TRBD2 (6 bases). Germline values: CDR1 MRHNA, CDR2 SNTAGT. CDR3 length equals 15 residues. V lost 5 bases to trimming and J lost 2 bases, with 12 bases between them.

On this clonotype: The conserved phenylalanine or tryptophan is not found at the CDR3 terminus, so this likely reflects a read error. The DNA is omitted, as the CDR3 cannot be located on it reliably, and the CDR3 follows TCRdb's listing. V usage is TRBV5-6 and J usage is TRBJ2-7; no DNA check was done on the table's D call, TRBD2. The CDR3 numbers 10 amino acids, ends counted. Germline values: CDR1 SGHDT, CDR2 YYEEEE. CDR3 residues: CASSLEALAG.

This clonotype was seen repeatedly, ten times or more. The rearrangement joins TRBV6-5 to TRBJ2-1; D gene unclear. V lost 6 bases to trimming and J lost 4 bases, with 10 bases between them. Germline CDR1 and CDR2: MNHEY and SVGAGI. The CDR3 contains 13 residues. The CDR3 protein is CASSSTSYNEQFF. The CDR3 DNA sequence: TGTGCCAGCAGCTCGACCAGTTACAATGAGCAGTTCTTC.

This clonotype was observed a few times. The chain carries TRBV7-9 and TRBJ2-1; 8 bases agree with TRBD2. Germline lookup yields CDR1 SEHNR and CDR2 FQNEAQ (reference sequence). With 5 bases clipped from V and 7 bases from J, the junction kept 16 bases outside the gene matches. CDR3 length equals 17 residues. As DNA, the CDR3 is TGTGCCAGCAGCCAAGGGGCGGGAGGAGGGCCTGGGAATGAGCAGTTCTTC. Its translation: CASSQGAGGGPGNEQFF.

At least ten counts were recorded for this clonotype. One junction end does not reproduce the germline sequence, and a read error may be involved. The chain joins TRBV7-3 to TRBJ2-3; 12 bases are shared with TRBD2. The CDR3 has 14 residues. CDR1 and CDR2 from the germline V gene are SGHTA and FQGTGA. The CDR3 region has the DNA TGTGCCAGCAGCCCTAGCGGGAGGGCAGATACGCGGTATTTT. This codes for CASSPSGRADTRYF. Together with reference TRBV7-3 and TRBJ2-3, the CDR3 gives the full variable domain: GAGVSQTPSNKVTEKGKYVELRCDPISGHTALYWYRQSLGQGPEFLIYFQGTGAADDSGLPNDRFFAVRPEGSVSTLKIQRTERGDSAVYLCASSPSGRADTRYFGPGTRLTVL.

This clonotype has a count of ten or more. V gene TRBV5-1 combines with J gene TRBJ2-3; D not resolved. The germline V gene has CDR1 SGHRS and CDR2 YFSETQ. The CDR3 spans 16 residues. Between the trimmed V and J ends, which lost 0 bases and 0 bases, there was a span of 11 bases. Written as DNA, the CDR3 is TGCGCCAGCAGCTTGGGGGCAGGAACTAGCACAGATACGCAGTATTTT. It encodes CASSLGAGTSTDTQYF.

The sample holds a few counts of this clonotype. The V and J genes are TRBV7-9 and TRBJ2-1; D is ambiguous. Germline CDR1 reads SEHNR; CDR2 reads FQNEAQ (reference sequence). The CDR3 has 14 amino acids. The V end was cut by 7 bases, the J end by 3 bases, with 13 bases between. The CDR3 DNA is TGTGCCAGCACCCCACCTTTTGACTACAATGAGCAGTTCTTC. Translation gives CASTPPFDYNEQFF.

Concerning this clonotype: At one end, the junction sequence differs from germline, possibly due to a read error. The chain is built from TRBV6-6 and TRBJ2-3; TRBD2 aligns across 8 bases. The CDR3 has 13 amino acids. Germline CDR1 is MNHNY and CDR2 is SVGAGI (reference sequence). DNA for the CDR3: TGTGCCAACACTAGCGGATACACAGATACGCATTATTTT. It specifies CANTSGYTDTHYF.

This clonotype was found once. This chain connects TRBV2 to TRBJ2-7; TRBD1 aligns across 8 bases. The germline V gene encodes CDR1 SNHLY and CDR2 FYNNEI. The ends lost 4 bases at V and 4 bases at J; junction bases unmatched: 9. The CDR3 sequence is 15 residues long. The CDR3 coding sequence is TGTGCCAGCAGTGGGTCTGGGACAGGTCTTTACGAGCAGTACTTC. Its translation: CASSGSGTGLYEQYF.